This T cell receptor beta chain derives from a study of PD-1 blockade in mismatch repair-deficient tumors. For the study at large: Patients had over ten mismatch repair-deficient cancer types and were previously treated and progressing.

Using immunoSEQ multiplex PCR, the repertoire was profiled, and TCRdb retains in-frame clones only, with some absent. This table has about 120,000 clones, about 83% appearing once. This CDR3 is built from 17 residues. V was cut by 4 bases and J by 0 bases, with 14 bases left in between. Germline CDR1 reads SGHTS; CDR2 reads YDEGEE. About this clone: Its antigen is still unknown.

Whole-study results and caveats: Tumor-resident clones, often absent from pretreatment blood, expanded after pembrolizumab and then contracted.

Mismatch repair deficiency was confirmed in all patients, by PCR or immunohistochemistry. TCR sequencing covered a few patients who responded to pembrolizumab. The chain uses TRBV5-8 and TRBJ2-6; the D call may be TRBD1 or TRBD2 (5 bases each). The receptor was isolated from an adult with mismatch repair-deficient cancer. This specimen consisted of peripheral blood, obtained 60 weeks after starting pembrolizumab. The CDR3 DNA sequence: TGTGCCAGCAGCCTTACGACAGACTACTCTGGGGCCAACGTCCTGACTTTC. Encoded protein: CASSLTTDYSGANVLTF.